This TCR beta chain was obtained from a study of CD8 T cells in Susac syndrome. Random hexamers were used to reverse transcribe about 0.5 to 1 ug of RNA. The CDR3 of TCR beta was amplified by immunoSEQ multiplex PCR across 54 Vbeta and 13 Jbeta. TCRdb used MiXCR to reprocess the immunoSEQ multiplex PCR reads, holding one entry per CDR3 protein. The repertoire holds approximately 170,000 distinct CDR3 sequences, with over 85% as singletons. General observations from the study: The study recognized that the number of individuals in its TCR sequencing and HLA analysis was relatively small.

About this clonotype: Its antigen is currently unknown.

Healthy donors acted as controls, with matching for age and sex. Both CD4+ and CD8+ T cells were negatively isolated, and TEMRA cells underwent FACS enrichment. The CDR3 runs to 15 residues. V lost 4 bases, J lost 2 bases, and 3 bases stayed unmatched. The chain carries TRBV12-3 or TRBV12-4 and TRBJ2-5, with 11 nucleotides matching TRBD2. Sequencing used CD4+ T cells from PBMCs. The source is a human donor in good health. CDR3 region: CASSSRLAGQETQYF. The CDR3 region has the DNA TGTGCCAGCAGTTCACGACTAGCGGGGCAAGAGACCCAGTACTTC.